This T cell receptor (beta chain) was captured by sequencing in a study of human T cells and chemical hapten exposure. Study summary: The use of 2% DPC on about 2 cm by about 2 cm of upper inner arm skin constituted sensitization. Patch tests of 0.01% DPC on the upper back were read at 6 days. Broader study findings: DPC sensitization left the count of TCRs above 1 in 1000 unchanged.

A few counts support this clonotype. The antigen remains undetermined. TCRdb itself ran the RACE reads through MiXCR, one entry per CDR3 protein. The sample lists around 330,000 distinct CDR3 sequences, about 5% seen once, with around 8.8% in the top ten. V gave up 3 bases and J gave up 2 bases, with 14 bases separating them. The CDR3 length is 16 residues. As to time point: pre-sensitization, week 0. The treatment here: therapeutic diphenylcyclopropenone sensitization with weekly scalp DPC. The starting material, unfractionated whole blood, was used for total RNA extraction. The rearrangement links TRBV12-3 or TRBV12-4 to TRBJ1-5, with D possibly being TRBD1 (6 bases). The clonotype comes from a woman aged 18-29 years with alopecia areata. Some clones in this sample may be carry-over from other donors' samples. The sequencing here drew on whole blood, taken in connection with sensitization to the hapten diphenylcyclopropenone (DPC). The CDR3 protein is CASSFGGGWGNQPQHF. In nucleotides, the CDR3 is TGTGCCAGCAGTTTTGGTGGGGGCTGGGGCAATCAGCCCCAGCATTTT.